A selection of T cell receptor beta chains follows, all from one sample in a study of read filtering for tumor transcriptome and immune sequencing. MiXCR was run by TCRdb on the reads, yielding one entry per CDR3 protein. The sample includes about 27,000 distinct CDR3 sequences, over 13% of them seen just once. Sequenced sample: a population of CD138-negative cells sorted from bone marrow. These receptors came from a donor over 35 with multiple myeloma. Each CDR3 is given with its conserved first and last residue. The order of the fields is V gene, D gene, J gene, clone size, CDR3 protein, CDR3 DNA. A D gene is named only where the DNA matches it firmly. The size of a clone is reported for some rows only, either as once, few or many, or as a class for expanded clones.

V gene: TRBV29-1
D gene: NA
J gene: TRBJ2-1
clone size: many
CDR3 protein: CSVEVLGPRSYNEQFF
CDR3 DNA: TGCAGCGTTGAAGTCCTGGGGCCCCGCTCCTACAATGAGCAGTTCTTC

V gene: TRBV19
D gene: NA
J gene: TRBJ2-4
clone size: many
CDR3 protein: CASSKHLDKNIQYF
CDR3 DNA: TGTGCCAGTAGTAAACACCTGGATAAAAACATTCAGTACTTC

V gene: TRBV19
D gene: NA
J gene: TRBJ2-2
clone size: many
CDR3 protein: CASSGQTNTGELFF
CDR3 DNA: TGCGCCAGCAGTGGGCAGACGAACACCGGGGAGCTGTTTTTT

V gene: TRBV19
D gene: NA
J gene: TRBJ2-1
clone size: medium-sized
CDR3 protein: CASSPEGVSYNEQFF
CDR3 DNA: TGTGCCAGTAGTCCCGAGGGGGTCTCCTACAATGAGCAGTTCTTC

V gene: TRBV29-1
D gene: NA
J gene: TRBJ1-2
clone size: many
CDR3 protein: CSVLRDDGYTF
CDR3 DNA: TGCAGCGTTTTGAGGGACGATGGCTACACCTTC

V gene: TRBV11-2
D gene: TRBD1
J gene: TRBJ1-6
clone size: many
CDR3 protein: CASSPTGGNNSPLHF
CDR3 DNA: TGTGCCAGCAGCCCGACAGGGGGGAACAATTCACCCCTCCACTTT

V gene: TRBV3-1
D gene: NA
J gene: TRBJ2-1
clone size: many
CDR3 protein: CASSQGGRKEQFF
CDR3 DNA: TGTGCCAGCAGCCAAGGAGGGAGGAAAGAGCAGTTCTTC

V gene: TRBV6-1
D gene: NA
J gene: TRBJ2-1
clone size: many
CDR3 protein: CASSAGTDHNEQFF
CDR3 DNA: TGTGCCAGCAGTGCCGGGACGGATCACAATGAGCAGTTCTTC

V gene: TRBV4-2
D gene: NA
J gene: TRBJ2-7
clone size: many
CDR3 protein: CASSQVGGAPPYEQYF
CDR3 DNA: TGTGCCAGCAGCCAAGTCGGGGGAGCTCCCCCCTACGAGCAGTACTTC

V gene: TRBV19
D gene: TRBD1
J gene: TRBJ2-3
clone size: NA
CDR3 protein: CTSSPSTGQGMDTQYF
CDR3 DNA: TGTACCAGTAGTCCCTCCACGGGACAGGGGATGGATACGCAGTATTTT

V gene: TRBV28
D gene: TRBD1
J gene: TRBJ1-5
clone size: few
CDR3 protein: CASSSTGVIQPQHF
CDR3 DNA: TGTGCCAGCAGTTCGACAGGGGTCATCCAGCCCCAGCATTTT

V gene: TRBV5-6
D gene: NA
J gene: TRBJ2-3
clone size: many
CDR3 protein: CASTGGGRAISTDTQYF
CDR3 DNA: TGTGCCAGCACAGGGGGCGGGAGGGCGATTAGCACAGATACGCAGTATTTT

V gene: TRBV10-3
D gene: NA
J gene: TRBJ2-1
clone size: many
CDR3 protein: CAISEQGLGVSNEQFF
CDR3 DNA: TGTGCCATCAGTGAGCAGGGTCTTGGGGTTTCCAATGAGCAGTTCTTC

V gene: TRBV20-1
D gene: TRBD2
J gene: TRBJ2-3
clone size: many
CDR3 protein: CSARGTSYTDTQYF
CDR3 DNA: TGCAGTGCTAGGGGGACTAGCTACACAGATACGCAGTATTTT

V gene: TRBV29-1
D gene: TRBD2
J gene: TRBJ2-7
clone size: many
CDR3 protein: CSVEASGYEQYF
CDR3 DNA: TGCAGCGTTGAAGCTAGCGGCTACGAGCAGTACTTC

V gene: TRBV6-6
D gene: NA
J gene: TRBJ2-5
clone size: NA
CDR3 protein: CASSYPGHRGETQCF
CDR3 DNA: TGTGCCAGCAGCTACCCGGGACACCGGGGGGAGACCCAGTGCTTC

V gene: TRBV29-1
D gene: TRBD2
J gene: TRBJ2-7
clone size: many
CDR3 protein: CSVSSGSYEQYF
CDR3 DNA: TGCAGCGTCTCTAGCGGGAGCTACGAGCAGTACTTC

V gene: TRBV2
D gene: NA
J gene: TRBJ1-5
clone size: many
CDR3 protein: CASSVLVGFTSNQPQHF
CDR3 DNA: TGTGCCAGCAGTGTTCTCGTAGGGTTCACTAGCAATCAGCCCCAGCATTTT

V gene: TRBV19
D gene: NA
J gene: TRBJ2-5
clone size: many
CDR3 protein: CASSTGVAAETQYF
CDR3 DNA: TGTGCCAGTAGTACAGGGGTCGCGGCGGAGACCCAGTACTTC

V gene: TRBV11-2
D gene: NA
J gene: TRBJ2-3
clone size: NA
CDR3 protein: CASSSGIGTQYF
CDR3 DNA: TGTGCCAGCAGCTCCGGGATTGGTACGCAGTATTTT

V gene: TRBV14
D gene: TRBD2
J gene: TRBJ2-2
clone size: NA
CDR3 protein: CASSPSGLAGTGEPSF
CDR3 DNA: TGTGCCAGCAGCCCCTCAGGACTAGCCGGCACCGGGGAGCCGTCTTTT

V gene: TRBV20-1
D gene: NA
J gene: TRBJ1-5
clone size: many
CDR3 protein: CSARAYNQPQHF
CDR3 DNA: TGCAGTGCTAGAGCTTACAATCAGCCCCAGCATTTT

V gene: TRBV30
D gene: NA
J gene: TRBJ2-3
clone size: many
CDR3 protein: CARGGWRNTDTQYF
CDR3 DNA: TGTGCCCGTGGAGGGTGGAGAAACACAGATACGCAGTATTTT

V gene: TRBV5-1
D gene: TRBD2
J gene: TRBJ2-1
clone size: many
CDR3 protein: CASSSHTSGRGNEQFF
CDR3 DNA: TGCGCCAGCAGCTCGCATACTAGCGGGAGGGGCAATGAGCAGTTCTTC

V gene: TRBV6-1
D gene: NA
J gene: TRBJ1-1
clone size: NA
CDR3 protein: CASSHGGTAEALF
CDR3 DNA: TGTGCCAGCAGCCACGGGGGAACCGCTGAAGCTCTCTTT

V gene: TRBV29-1
D gene: NA
J gene: TRBJ1-4
clone size: many
CDR3 protein: CSVAGNRESATNEKLFF
CDR3 DNA: TGCAGCGTTGCTGGGAACAGGGAGAGTGCAACTAATGAAAAACTGTTTTTT